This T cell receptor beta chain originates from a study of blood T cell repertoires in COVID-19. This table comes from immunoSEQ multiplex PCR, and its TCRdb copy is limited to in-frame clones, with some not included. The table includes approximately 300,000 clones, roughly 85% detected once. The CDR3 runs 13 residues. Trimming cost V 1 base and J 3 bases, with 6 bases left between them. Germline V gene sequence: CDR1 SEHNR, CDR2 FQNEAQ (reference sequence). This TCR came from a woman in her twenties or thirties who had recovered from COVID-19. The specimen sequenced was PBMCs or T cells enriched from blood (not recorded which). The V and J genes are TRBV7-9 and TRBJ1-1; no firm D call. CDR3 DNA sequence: TGTGCCAGCAGCTTAGGCGTGGACACTGAAGCTTTCTTT. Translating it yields CASSLGVDTEAFF.